The next 17 T cell receptor beta chains were all read from a single sample in a study of identical twins (TCRdb year 2016). To prepare the library, 5' RACE was applied. The sequencer was an Illumina HiSeq 2000. TCRdb trimmed public reads at Q25 via fastp, called clones via MiXCR and kept in-frame beta chains. A single entry per CDR3 protein holds the most common genes and DNA from its merged rows. The sample yields 210,000 or so distinct CDR3 sequences; about 15% were counted once. The ten largest make up 40% of the sample. This same sample was also taken into another study, of T cells expressing NK-cell markers.

Sequencing was done on a sample of CD8+ T cells sorted from blood. The source of these receptors is a woman aged 18-30 years in good health.

The V call is TRBV20-1, the J call TRBJ2-7; the D gene is possibly TRBD1 (6 bases). Germline values: CDR1 DFQATT, CDR2 SNEGSKA (reference sequence). Trimming took 2 bases from V and 2 from J, leaving 13 bases between them. The length of the CDR3 is 14 residues. The chain's CDR3 is CSARPGVGTYEQYF. The CDR3 bases are TGCAGTGCTAGACCAGGGGTTGGCACCTACGAGCAGTACTTC.

V gene TRBV7-9 combines with J gene TRBJ2-4, with D unresolved. Trimming removed 8 bases from V and 6 bases from J, with 14 bases in between. The CDR3 sequence is 13 residues long. CDR1 is SEHNR, CDR2 FQNEAQ, per germline (reference sequence). CDR3 in amino acids: CASSVGSANIQYF. The CDR3 nucleotides are TGTGCCAGCTCCGTGGGTTCGGCAAACATTCAGTACTTC.

The sample holds a few counts of this clonotype. V and J are TRBV6-2 or TRBV6-3 and TRBJ2-3; TRBD2 might be the D (6 bases). The V end was cut by 4 bases, the J end by 2 bases, with 10 bases between. Per germline, CDR1 MNHEY and CDR2 SVGEGT. CDR3 size: 14 residues. The CDR3 sequence: CASSFGGVTDTQYF. CDR3 nucleotides: TGTGCCAGCAGTTTCGGCGGGGTCACAGATACGCAGTATTTT.

This clonotype has more than one count but fewer than ten. The chain employs TRBV7-9 and TRBJ2-3; D is perhaps TRBD1 or TRBD2 (5 bases each). V was cut by 2 bases and J by 2 bases, with 8 bases left in between. CDR3 size: 14 residues. Germline CDR1 SEHNR, CDR2 FQNEAQ (reference sequence). In nucleotides, the CDR3 is TGTGCCAGCAGCTTATGGGACGCCACAGATACGCAGTATTTT. This codes for CASSLWDATDTQYF.

The chain links TRBV6-1 to TRBJ2-5; 9 bases agree with TRBD2. V was clipped by 7 bases and J by 2 bases; unmatched bases: 5. CDR3 length equals 14 residues. CDR1 is MNHNS, CDR2 SASEGT, per germline. CDR3: CASKDSGSQETQYF. The DNA of the CDR3 is TGTGCCAGCAAGGATAGCGGGAGTCAAGAGACCCAGTACTTC.

The chain is built from TRBV7-8 and TRBJ2-2; D remains unclear. Per the germline V gene, CDR1 is SGHVS and CDR2 is FQNEAQ. V lost 5 bases to trimming and J lost 2 bases, with 9 bases between them. The CDR3 length is 14 residues. In DNA, the CDR3 is TGTGCCAGCAGCCCCTGGGTTAACACCGGGGAGCTGTTTTTT. This translates into CASSPWVNTGELFF. Drawing the rest from reference TRBV7-8 and TRBJ2-2, the complete variable domain is GAGVSQSPRYKVAKRGQDVALRCDPISGHVSLFWYQQALGQGPEFLTYFQNEAQLDKSGLPSDRFFAERPEGSVSTLKIQRTQQEDSAVYLCASSPWVNTGELFFGEGSRLTVL.

The chain is built from TRBV27 and TRBJ2-7, with D perhaps matching TRBD1 or TRBD2 (5 bases each). Germline V gives CDR1 MNHEY, CDR2 SMNVEV (reference sequence). The CDR3 contains 13 residues. The V and J ends lost 10 bases and 1 base respectively, with 14 bases between them. In DNA, the CDR3 is TGTGCCACCAGCTCGGGGCTTTCCTACGAGCAGTACTTC. Its protein product is CATSSGLSYEQYF.

This clonotype showed up just a few times. The V gene is TRBV3-1, the J gene TRBJ2-7; possibly TRBD2 for D (6 bases). V was trimmed by 5 bases and J by 0 bases, leaving 14 bases between them. Germline CDR1 LGHDT, CDR2 YNNKEL (reference sequence). This CDR3 comprises 15 residues. CDR3 DNA: TGTGCCAGCAGCGGACTACGGGGGATCTCCTACGAGCAGTACTTC. This gives the protein CASSGLRGISYEQYF.

V and J are TRBV4-1 and TRBJ2-3; 10 positions agree with TRBD1. The CDR3 contains 18 residues. Germline values: CDR1 MGHRA, CDR2 YSYEKL. Trimming removed 1 base from V and 4 bases from J; junction bases left unmatched: 11. The CDR3 spells CASSQAGQGGRGADTQYF. The CDR3 DNA reads TGCGCCAGCAGCCAAGCTGGACAGGGGGGCCGGGGCGCAGATACGCAGTATTTT.

Many counts were recorded for this clonotype. V and J are TRBV27 and TRBJ2-7, with D possibly being TRBD1 (6 bases). This CDR3 region has 12 residues. Trimming removed 4 bases at V and 4 bases at J, with 8 bases between. Germline CDR1 is MNHEY and CDR2 is SMNVEV (reference sequence). The CDR3 bases are TGTGCCAGCAGTTCCGGGACATACGAGCAGTACTTC. Translating it yields CASSSGTYEQYF.

The V and J genes are TRBV29-1 and TRBJ2-5; D assignment may be TRBD1 or TRBD2 (7 bases each). Per the germline V gene, CDR1 is SQVTM and CDR2 is ANQGSEA. Trimming took 1 base from V and 13 from J, leaving 28 bases between them. The CDR3 has 16 amino acids. The CDR3 bases are TGCAGCGTTGAAGCCACAGGGGTTCTGGCGGGAGTGGGGGTGTACTTC. Its translation: CSVEATGVLAGVGVYF.

The rearrangement uses TRBV4-3 and TRBJ2-2, with D possibly matching TRBD1 (5 bases). The CDR3 length is 19 residues. Trimming took 4 bases from V and 3 from J, leaving 24 bases between them. The germline gives CDR1 LGHNA, CDR2 YSLEER. Here the CDR3 DNA reads TGCGCCAGCAGCCTCGCCTGGGTGGGCAGGGCCGACCACACCGGGGAGCTGTTTTTT. Translation gives CASSLAWVGRADHTGELFF.

This clonotype was counted ten times or more. The rearrangement links TRBV5-1 to TRBJ2-3, with 8 bases lining up with TRBD2. From germline, CDR1 is SGHRS and CDR2 YFSETQ. The CDR3 spans 16 residues. Trimming cost V 2 bases and J 4 bases; bases outside gene matches: 9. This CDR3 reads CASSFRSGRGADTQYF. The CDR3 DNA reads TGCGCCAGCAGCTTTCGGAGCGGGAGAGGAGCAGATACGCAGTATTTT. The full variable domain, rest sourced from reference TRBV5-1 and TRBJ2-3, is KAGVTQTPRYLIKTRGQQVTLSCSPISGHRSVSWYQQTPGQGLQFLFEYFSETQRNKGNFPGRFSGRQFSNSRSEMNVSTLELGDSALYLCASSFRSGRGADTQYFGPGTRLTVL.

V is TRBV5-1 and J is TRBJ2-7, with 7 bases aligning to TRBD2. This CDR3 is built from 12 residues. V shed 4 bases and J 7 bases; nucleotides not matched to a gene: 5. Germline values: CDR1 SGHRS, CDR2 YFSETQ. CDR3 residues: CASSPFGGEQYF. The CDR3 DNA is TGCGCCAGCAGCCCCTTCGGGGGGGAGCAGTACTTC.

The chain employs TRBV11-3 and TRBJ2-1; D uncertain. The CDR3 runs 12 residues. Trimming removed 5 bases at V and 10 bases at J, with 12 bases between. Germline V gene sequence: CDR1 SGHNT, CDR2 YENEEA. The CDR3 nucleotides read TGTGCCAGCAGCGAGCCGAAGGGCGAGCAGTTCTTC. Amino acid sequence: CASSEPKGEQFF.

The chain links TRBV6-5 to TRBJ2-1, with TRBD2 identical over 7 bases. Germline-derived CDR1 and CDR2 are MNHEY and SVGAGI. The CDR3 is 15 residues long. V was clipped by 0 bases and J by 10 bases; unmatched bases: 9. For the CDR3, the DNA is TGTGCCAGCAGTTACTCATCTGGCGGGAGAGGGGAGCAGTTCTTC. Its protein is CASSYSSGGRGEQFF.

This rearrangement joins TRBV18 to TRBJ2-1, with TRBD2 identical over 10 bases. The germline gives CDR1 KGHSH, CDR2 LQKENI. This CDR3 region has 18 residues. The J segment lost 6 bases and the V segment lost 4 bases, leaving 15 bases of the junction unmatched. CDR3 coding DNA: TGTGCCAGCTCACGACTACCGAGAGCGGGAGGGCCAAGCAATGAGCAGTTCTTC. Translated: CASSRLPRAGGPSNEQFF.